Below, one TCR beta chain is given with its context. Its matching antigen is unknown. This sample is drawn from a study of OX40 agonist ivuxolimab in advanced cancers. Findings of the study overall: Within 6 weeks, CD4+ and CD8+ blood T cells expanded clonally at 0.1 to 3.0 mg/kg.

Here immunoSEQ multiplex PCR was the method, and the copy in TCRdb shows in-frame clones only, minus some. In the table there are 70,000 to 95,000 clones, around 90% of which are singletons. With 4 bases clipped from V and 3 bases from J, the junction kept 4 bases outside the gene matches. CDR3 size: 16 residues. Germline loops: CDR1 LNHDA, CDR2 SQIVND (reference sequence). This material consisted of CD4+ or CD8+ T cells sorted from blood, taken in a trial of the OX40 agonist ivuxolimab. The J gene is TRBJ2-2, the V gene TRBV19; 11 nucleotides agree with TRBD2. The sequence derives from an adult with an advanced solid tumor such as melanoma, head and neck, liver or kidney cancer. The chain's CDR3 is CASSTGTSGYTGELFF. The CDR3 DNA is TGTGCCAGTAGTACGGGGACTAGCGGCTACACCGGGGAGCTGTTTTTT.